This paragraph covers one T cell receptor beta chain sequence. Its antigen remains undetermined. No quality values exist for individual bases; no much larger clone is one base distant. TCRbeta CDR3 regions were amplified from genomic DNA by means of the immunoSEQ Assay, a bias-controlled multiplex PCR. The study's own analysis went as follows. The number of nucleated cells in each sample was estimated from the amplification of reference gene primers within the assay. To quantify the absolute abundance of each unique TCRbeta CDR3 rearrangement, sequence reads were collapsed and filtered. For each sample, productive Simpson clonality was calculated by taking the square root of Simpson's diversity index across productive rearrangements. In TCRdb, the immuneACCESS table is reduced to in-frame sequences with V and J assigned. These tables do not hold every clone; where another copy was compared, an unresolved V gene accounts for under half, and the others remain unexplained. V, J and clone size were drawn from that table, and D and trimming were deduced from the DNA. Present in this sample are roughly 300,000 clones, approximately 90% of which were seen just once. The top ten clones comprise about 10% of the sample.

In the prospective study, participants were 18 to 89 years old, resided in approximately 22 geographic areas of the United States, and were enrolled through a virtual design. To assign participants to cohorts, the prospective study relied on clinical history that participants themselves reported in a screening survey and a study questionnaire. Recovered participants in ImmuneRACE Cohort 3 were defined as having two consecutive negative NP/OP PCR tests, clearance from a healthcare professional, or resolution of symptoms. In the prospective study, whole blood, serum and a nasopharyngeal or oropharyngeal swab were collected from each participant by mobile phlebotomists. Additional blood draws and questionnaires over a 2-month period could optionally be provided by prospective study participants. Before DNA extraction, blood samples from the prospective study were shipped at room temperature or frozen.

Taken from cysteine to phenylalanine, the CDR3 has 19 residues. CDR3 DNA is the only sequence kept; it has 57 bases, read in frame from the first base. Compared with germline, V lacks 5 bases and J lacks 0 bases; bases without a gene match: 8. The germline V gene supplies CDR1 MGHRA and CDR2 YSYEKL. The data are from a study of blood T cell repertoires in COVID-19 (dated by TCRdb to 2018 to 2021). Notes on the research overall: Samples covering the acute and convalescent phases of COVID-19 were provided by collaborators in the United States, Italy and Spain. The material from the prospective study consisted of cDNA or gDNA derived from T cells, B-cell-depleted T cells, or PBMCs. Deeply sampled blood TCRbeta repertoires from subjects exposed to, actively infected with, or recovered from COVID-19 were included in the dataset. The repertoires were released in a freely available public database meant as a resource for research on the immune response to SARS-CoV-2. The samples were drawn from the first 160 participants of the ongoing ImmuneRACE study and from some 1,300 subjects provided by 6 global collaborators. Sample metadata almost always included a de-identified subject ID, COVID-19 status, age in years and sex. Where available, HLA class I and class II types were obtained from metadata supplied by the sample provider rather than from assay-based typing. General conclusions and limits of the study: How much clinical and demographic metadata was included differed by source and by participant, and the metadata was provided uncurated.

The sequencing input was PBMCs or T cells enriched from blood (not recorded which). The sequence joins TRBV4-1 to TRBJ2-3; TRBD2 lines up with 16 middle nucleotides. The source of this sequence is a woman aged 18-29 years who had recovered from COVID-19. The nucleotides read TGCGCCAGCAGCTCTCTCCCGGGACTAGCGGGGGGGAGCACAGATACGCAGTATTTT. The encoded protein is CASSSLPGLAGGSTDTQYF.